This entry is about one T cell receptor beta chain. What it recognizes is unknown. The junction differs from germline at one of its ends, possibly a read error. The data originate from a study of CD8+CD57+ T cells in acquired aplastic anemia. Study summary: Sorted CD4+ and CD8+ cells gave a mean 3.2 ug DNA, range about 0.2 to 27.4 ug.

TCR beta VDJ combinations and CDR3 sequences were profiled from genomic DNA. In TCRdb, the reads were re-called with MiXCR into one record per CDR3 protein. Among 200,000 to 300,000 distinct CDR3 sequences listed, 82% were seen once. Whole-study findings and limits: In common between the patients and the controls were more than 25 CD8+ CDR3 sequences.

Germline CDR1 LNHDA, CDR2 SQIVND (reference sequence). This CDR3 has 13 residues. Sequencing involved patients with CD8+CD57+ cell expansion previously shown by flow cytometry. Sequencing was performed on sorted CD4+, CD8+, or CD8+CD57+ T cells (not recorded which) from PBMCs. This sequence originates from a human donor with aplastic anemia. V is TRBV19 and J is TRBJ2-1; the D gene is possibly TRBD2 (6 bases). The chain's CDR3 is CASSMRLAGSLSF. The DNA of the CDR3 is TGTGCCAGCAGTATGAGACTGGCGGGAAGTCTGTCCTTC.